The 11 T cell receptor beta chains listed next were all sequenced from one sample in a study of blood T cell repertoires in COVID-19 (TCRdb year 2020). Library preparation employed the immunoSEQ multiplex PCR assay. Not all clones reach the TCRdb copy of this immuneACCESS table, which keeps in-frame sequences only. Checked studies attribute under half of the gap to unresolved V genes and leave the rest unexplained. The sample table shows about 74,000 clones, and around nine tenths are seen once. Approximately 3% of the sample comes from the top ten. Sample: peripheral blood. All receptors come from a man in his 70s with active or convalescent COVID-19.

The genes are TRBV18 and TRBJ2-1; possibly TRBD1 for D (6 bases). In germline, CDR1 is KGHSH, CDR2 LQKENI. Trimming took off 0 bases at V and 7 bases at J, with 16 bases between the two ends. This CDR3 has 16 residues. The CDR3 spells CASSPPVRQARNEQFF. CDR3 coding DNA: TGTGCCAGCTCACCACCGGTACGACAGGCGCGAAATGAGCAGTTCTTC.

The chain has TRBV5-8 and TRBJ2-1; 11 positions agree with TRBD2. Germline V gene data show CDR1 as SGHTS and CDR2 as YDEGEE. V dropped 2 bases and J dropped 7; count of bases not matched to a gene: 11. The CDR3 consists of 17 residues. DNA of the CDR3: TGTGCCAGCAGCTTATACATGACTAGCGGGAAAGAAAATGAGCAGTTCTTC. The encoded protein is CASSLYMTSGKENEQFF.

This rearrangement joins TRBV3-1 (or the pseudogene TRBV3-2) to TRBJ1-2; 8 bases map to TRBD1. The CDR3 covers 14 residues. Germline CDR1 LGHDT, CDR2 YNNKEL (reference sequence). The ends lost 4 bases at V and 8 bases at J; junction bases unmatched: 9. CDR3 DNA: TGTGCCAGCAGCCCCACGGACAGGGCGGGAGGCTACACCTTC. It specifies CASSPTDRAGGYTF.

This clone was observed once. J is TRBJ1-2 and V is TRBV11-2, with D possibly matching TRBD1 (5 bases). Germline-derived CDR1 and CDR2 are SGHAT and FQNNGV. The CDR3 loop spans 13 amino acids. V was cut by 5 bases and J by 4 bases, with 11 bases left in between. The chain's CDR3 is CASSPDILYGYTF. The CDR3 region has the DNA TGTGCCAGCAGCCCGGACATTCTCTATGGCTACACCTTC.

The chain is built from TRBV6-5 and TRBJ2-5; 8 nucleotides match TRBD1. The length of the CDR3 is 13 residues. Germline V gene sequence: CDR1 MNHEY, CDR2 SVGAGI. V shed 6 bases, J shed 4 bases, and the junction held 4 bases outside the gene matches. The CDR3 sequence is CASSDRGVETQYF. Written as DNA, the CDR3 is TGTGCCAGCAGCGACAGGGGCGTAGAGACCCAGTACTTC.

The chain links TRBV6-6 to TRBJ2-1; 13 bases fit TRBD2. V was clipped by 6 bases and J by 6 bases; unmatched bases: 2. Germline CDR1 MNHNY, CDR2 SVGAGI (reference sequence). This CDR3 spans 14 amino acids. The CDR3 loop reads CASRRTSGSNEQFF. CDR3 coding DNA: TGTGCCAGCAGGCGGACTAGCGGGAGCAATGAGCAGTTCTTC.

The chain employs TRBV6-5 and TRBJ1-1; 7 bases map to TRBD1. The CDR3 is 15 amino acids. J was trimmed by 2 bases and V by 2 bases; bases with no gene match: 5. Looked up from germline, CDR1 is MNHEY and CDR2 is SVGAGI. CDR3 residues: CASSYHTGVNTEAFF. For the CDR3, the DNA is TGTGCCAGCAGTTACCATACAGGGGTCAACACTGAAGCTTTCTTT.

The V call is TRBV6-4, the J call TRBJ1-1; no clear D gene. This CDR3 spans 13 amino acids. Trimming pared 4 bases from V and 3 bases from J, leaving 9 bases between. CDR1 is MRHNA, CDR2 SNTAGT, per germline. The CDR3 nucleotides read TGTGCCAGCAGTGCAAGGGAGGACACTGAAGCTTTCTTT. Protein product: CASSAREDTEAFF.

The chain is built from TRBV19 and TRBJ2-2; a weak D match, TRBD1 (6 bases). V was pared by 4 bases and J by 7 bases, with 13 bases between. Germline V gives CDR1 LNHDA, CDR2 SQIVND (reference sequence). This CDR3 has 14 amino acids. Here the CDR3 DNA reads TGTGCCAGTAGTACTTCACAGGGTTTCGGGGAGCTGTTTTTT. Translation gives CASSTSQGFGELFF.

The chain uses TRBV7-9 and TRBJ2-5, with 7 bases identical to TRBD1. V was clipped by 5 bases and J by 4 bases; unmatched bases: 13. This CDR3 is built from 16 residues. Germline V gene lookup returns CDR1 SEHNR and CDR2 FQNEAQ (reference sequence). CDR3 sequence (DNA): TGTGCCAGCAGCCGCACTCCGACAGGGCTTGGAGAGACCCAGTACTTC. It codes for CASSRTPTGLGETQYF.

The V gene is TRBV27, the J gene TRBJ2-2, with 12 bases lining up with TRBD2. V dropped 3 bases and J dropped 3; count of bases not matched to a gene: 5. The germline CDR1 and CDR2 sequences are MNHEY and SMNVEV (reference sequence). The CDR3 sequence is 17 residues long. CDR3 bases: TGTGCCAGCAGTTTCTCTAGCGGGAGGGCCTACACCGGGGAGCTGTTTTTT. Amino acid sequence: CASSFSSGRAYTGELFF.